This TCR beta chain was sequenced in a study of control samples from healthy donors and cancer patients. The protocol was immunoSEQ multiplex PCR, while the TCRdb copy is restricted to in-frame clones and leaves out a portion. The sample consists of some 150,000 clones, around 94% of them appearing once. Germline CDR1 reads MNHEY; CDR2 reads SVGAGI. V was cut by 6 bases and J by 2 bases, with 13 bases left in between. The CDR3 loop spans 14 amino acids. This chain connects TRBV6-5 to TRBJ1-1; unclear D gene. Specimen: blood. The receptor was derived from a man aged 40-55 years in good health. Written as DNA, the CDR3 is TGTGCCAGCAGGAGAAGGGCACTTAACACTGAAGCTTTCTTT. Translated: CASRRRALNTEAFF.